This record concerns one T cell receptor (beta chain) sequence. Its target is unknown. After removal of 1 base from V and 4 bases from J, the junction contained 9 bases not matched to a gene. In germline, CDR1 is LNHDA, CDR2 SQIVND (reference sequence). CDR3 length: 19 amino acids. This specimen belongs to a study of early T cells in non-severe SARS-CoV-2 infection. Study in general: Chains stayed unpaired after sequencing of bulk RNA from unsorted whole blood. Study-wide results and limits: Missing private and CD4 specificities, VDJdb matching favored anti-spike CD8 responses.

Unique molecular identifier tags were affixed to discrete cDNA molecules. In TCRdb, the 5' RACE reads were re-called with MiXCR into one record per CDR3 protein. Among 55,000 to 65,000 distinct CDR3 sequences listed, under 14% were seen once. This receptor was identified in an adult who was a healthcare worker with PCR-confirmed SARS-CoV-2 infection or an uninfected control (not recorded which). The sequenced material came from whole blood. The chain couples TRBV19 to TRBJ2-1, with 14 bases matching TRBD2. The CDR3 spells CASSIAGLAGAPGYNEQFF. For the CDR3, the DNA is TGTGCCAGTAGTATAGCGGGACTAGCGGGGGCCCCGGGGTACAATGAGCAGTTCTTC. Variable domain in full (rest from reference TRBV19 and TRBJ2-1): DGGITQSPKYLFRKEGQNVTLSCEQNLNHDAMYWYRQDPGQGLRLIYYSQIVNDFQKGDIAEGYSVSREKKESFPLTVTSAQKNPTAFYLCASSIAGLAGAPGYNEQFFGPGTRLTVL.